One T cell receptor beta chain is described in this entry. This may come from a read error, since a much larger clone is one base off. A modified ARM-PCR protocol with three rounds of nested PCR amplified TCRbeta. In TCRdb, the multiplex PCR reads were re-called with MiXCR into one record per CDR3 protein. Seen here are around 100,000 distinct CDR3 sequences, 65% observed once, and the top ten hold around 20%. No cell sorting was done before RNA was extracted from the tissue. More than 3 cm separated this lung sample from the edge of the tumor. V lost 7 bases and J lost 6; bases outside the gene matches: 12. Germline V gene data show CDR1 as SQVTM and CDR2 as ANQGSEA. The CDR3 covers 15 residues. The data belong to a study of tumor and adjacent non-tumor tissue in lung cancer.

The clonotype was recovered from a young man with non-small cell lung cancer. The V call is TRBV29-1, the J call TRBJ2-2; 9 bases are a match to TRBD1. Sequencing input: distant non-tumor lung tissue. In nucleotides, the CDR3 is TGCAGCGCTGACCCGGGACAGGGATTTGCCGGGGAGCTGTTTTTT. This codes for CSADPGQGFAGELFF.